The rows below give T cell receptor beta chains drawn from one sample of a study of tumor and adjacent non-tumor tissue in lung cancer. MiXCR, applied by TCRdb to the multiplex PCR reads, yields one record per CDR3 protein. The table has 110,000 or so distinct CDR3 sequences, over 55% seen once; the top ten hold 15% to 20%. Material: distant non-tumor lung tissue. All receptors come from a man between 60 and 75 years old with non-small cell lung cancer. The CDR3 runs from the conserved cysteine through the conserved F or W. A D gene is named only where the DNA matches it firmly. For some rows the clone size is stated as once, few or many, or as a class when expanded; others skip it.

>TRBD2|TRBJ2-3|-|TRBV2
CASSSTSGGVGTDTQYF
TGTGCCAGCAGTAGCACTAGCGGGGGTGTCGGCACAGATACGCAGTATTTT
>-|TRBJ2-5|-|TRBV6-2/TRBV6-3
CANSYGLIAKGETQYF
TGTGCCAACAGTTACGGGCTGATAGCGAAAGGGGAGACCCAGTACTTC
>TRBD2|TRBJ2-5|-|TRBV10-3
CAISESPTSGRKSETQYF
TGTGCCATCAGTGAGTCCCCGACTAGCGGGAGGAAGTCTGAGACCCAGTACTTC
>-|TRBJ2-7|-|TRBV20-1
CSASDGGPTAYEQYF
TGCAGTGCTAGTGATGGCGGGCCGACCGCCTACGAGCAGTACTTC
>-|TRBJ1-5|-|TRBV6-6
CAGGDGSNQPQHF
TGTGCCGGCGGAGACGGAAGCAATCAGCCCCAGCATTTT
>-|TRBJ2-7|few|TRBV28
CASGKPSSYEQYF
TGTGCCAGCGGGAAGCCCAGCTCCTACGAGCAGTACTTC
>-|TRBJ2-1|-|TRBV5-4
CASNLTLVGGNNEQFF
TGTGCCAGCAACTTGACCCTAGTGGGGGGCAACAATGAGCAGTTCTTC
>-|TRBJ2-7|many|TRBV12-3/TRBV12-4
CASSFSGTSGYYEQYF
TGTGCCAGCAGTTTTTCTGGGACATCGGGGTACTACGAGCAGTACTTC
>-|TRBJ2-1|many|TRBV6-5
CASGGHNEQFF
TGTGCCAGCGGGGGGCACAATGAGCAGTTCTTC
>-|TRBJ2-3|-|TRBV11-2
CESSHRTSTATQYF
TGCGAAAGCAGCCACCGGACCTCTACGGCTACGCAGTATTTT
>TRBD1|TRBJ1-2|many|TRBV12-3/TRBV12-4
CASSPQGGPLYGYTF
TGTGCCAGCAGCCCTCAGGGGGGGCCTCTCTATGGCTACACCTTC
>-|TRBJ2-7|-|TRBV11-3
CASGLELAYEQYF
TGTGCCAGCGGCTTAGAGCTAGCCTACGAGCAGTACTTC
>-|TRBJ1-2|-|TRBV5-1
CASIIVRRDNYSYTF
TGCGCGAGCATCATAGTGCGCAGGGATAACTATAGCTACACCTTC
>TRBD1|TRBJ2-1|-|TRBV4-1
CATSQGTGNYNEQFF
TGCGCCACCAGCCAGGGGACAGGGAACTATAATGAGCAGTTCTTC
>TRBD2|TRBJ2-2|-|TRBV4-2
CAGSQELVTSGAGELFF
TGTGCCGGCAGCCAAGAATTAGTGACCAGCGGGGCCGGGGAGCTGTTTTTT
>TRBD2|TRBJ2-1|-|TRBV4-2
CVSSQDLAGGYNEHFF
TGTGTCAGCAGCCAAGATTTGGCGGGAGGGTACAATGAGCATTTCTTC
>-|TRBJ2-1|-|TRBV19
CASSRAASYNEQFF
TGTGCCAGTAGTAGAGCGGCGTCCTACAATGAGCAGTTCTTC
>TRBD1|TRBJ2-1|medium-sized|TRBV5-1
CASSQTPTSDRAVDYNEQFF
TGCGCCAGCAGCCAGACACCGACCTCGGACAGGGCGGTCGACTACAATGAGCAGTTCTTC
>-|TRBJ2-7|many|TRBV5-4
CASSPGFPSSYEQYF
TGTGCCAGCAGCCCCGGGTTCCCCAGCTCCTACGAGCAGTACTTC
>-|TRBJ2-4|-|TRBV20-1
CSANYNPTKNIQYF
TGCAGTGCTAACTACAACCCCACCAAAAACATTCAGTACTTC
>-|TRBJ2-3|many|TRBV6-2/TRBV6-3
CASPRANHYTDTQYF
TGTGCCAGCCCGAGGGCCAACCACTACACAGATACGCAGTATTTT
>-|TRBJ2-5|-|TRBV4-2
CASSQDNLAGKTQYF
TGTGCCAGCAGCCAAGATAACTTAGCTGGGAAGACCCAGTACTTC
>-|TRBJ1-1|-|TRBV7-3
CASSSGPNTEAFF
TGTGCCAGCAGCTCCGGACCGAACACTGAAGCTTTCTTT
>-|TRBJ2-2|once|TRBV28
CASSFRKVVSAELFF
TGTGCCAGCAGTTTCCGGAAGGTGGTTTCCGCGGAGCTGTTTTTT
>-|TRBJ2-1|-|TRBV11-2
CVSSPDRTGAGGQFF
TGTGTCAGCAGCCCCGACCGCACGGGAGCTGGAGGACAGTTCTTC
>-|TRBJ2-6|once|TRBV11-3
CASIQQGSGTNVLTF
TGTGCCAGCATACAACAGGGTTCTGGGACCAACGTCCTGACTTTC
>-|TRBJ2-2|few|TRBV13
CASSLMGNTGKLFF
TGTGCCAGCAGCTTAATGGGTAACACCGGGAAGCTGTTTTTT
>-|TRBJ1-1|-|TRBV11-1
CASSLYGLNTGAFF
TGTGCCAGTAGCTTATATGGCCTAAACACTGGAGCTTTCTTT
>-|TRBJ1-2|once|TRBV12-3/TRBV12-4
CASSSTNCGYTF
TGTGCCAGCAGTTCGACTAACTGTGGCTACACCTTC
>-|TRBJ2-1|-|TRBV14
CASSIQGPYNEQIF
TGTGCCAGCAGCATCCAGGGCCCTTACAATGAGCAGATCTTC
>TRBD1|TRBJ1-2|-|TRBV4-1
CASSQTGTGGFGYAF
TGCGCCAGCAGCCAAACGGGAACAGGGGGCTTTGGCTACGCCTTC
>TRBD2|TRBJ2-1|-|TRBV11-3
CASSLDGTSGRPNEQLF
TGTGCCAGCAGCTTAGATGGTACTAGCGGGAGGCCCAATGAGCAGCTCTTC
>-|TRBJ2-1|-|TRBV29-1
CSVEGSHTTYNEQFF
TGCAGCGTAGAGGGTAGTCACACCACCTACAATGAGCAGTTCTTC
>-|TRBJ1-6|-|TRBV20-1
CSDKSAGYNPPLHF
TGCAGTGATAAATCGGCCGGCTATAATCCACCCCTCCACTTT
>-|TRBJ2-3|-|TRBV10-3
CAISDNYPPQYF
TGTGCCATCAGTGATAATTATCCGCCCCAGTATTTT
>TRBD2|TRBJ2-1|large|TRBV6-2/TRBV6-3
CASSSTSGTNEQFF
TGTGCCAGCAGTTCCACTAGCGGGACCAATGAGCAGTTCTTC
>-|TRBJ2-7|many|TRBV28
CASSLGAGYYEQYF
TGTGCCAGCAGTTTAGGGGCAGGATACTACGAGCAGTACTTC
>-|TRBJ2-4|-|TRBV29-1
CSVRPVLAKTIQYF
TGCAGCGTCAGGCCAGTCCTTGCCAAAACCATTCAGTACTTC
>-|TRBJ1-4|-|TRBV6-6
CASGYQGRENLFF
TGTGCCAGCGGTTATCAGGGGAGGGAAAATCTGTTTTTT
>TRBD1|TRBJ1-1|medium-sized|TRBV11-1
CASSITGGTEAFF
TGTGCCAGCAGCATCACAGGGGGCACTGAAGCTTTCTTT
>-|TRBJ2-5|few|TRBV7-8
CASSLGTTRVWPQYF
TGTGCCAGCAGCTTAGGGACAACCCGTGTATGGCCCCAGTACTTC
>TRBD2|TRBJ2-7|-|TRBV20-1
CSARDSGLALAYEQYF
TGCAGTGCTAGAGATTCGGGACTAGCATTAGCCTACGAGCAGTACTTC
>-|TRBJ1-1|-|TRBV19
CASMDEGTEAFF
TGTGCCAGTATGGATGAGGGCACTGAAGCTTTCTTT
>-|TRBJ1-3|many|TRBV6-1
CASLITRATRSYGNTIYF
TGTGCCAGTCTTATCACCAGGGCCACCCGATCCTATGGAAACACCATATATTTT